Listed here are 21 T cell receptor beta chains from one sample, sequenced in a study of blood T cell repertoires in COVID-19. The data were produced by immunoSEQ multiplex PCR, yet TCRdb's version contains in-frame clones alone and is incomplete. The sample includes around 98,000 clones, approximately 86% of them seen just once. Sequences were obtained from peripheral blood. The receptors stem from a man between 65 and 85 years old with active or convalescent COVID-19.

The chain joins TRBV15 to TRBJ2-5; 7 bases are shared with TRBD1. The junction had 10 bases not matched to a gene; V was cut back by 4 bases and J by 5 bases. Germline loops: CDR1 LNHNV, CDR2 YYDKDF (reference sequence). The CDR3 consists of 15 residues. DNA of the CDR3: TGTGCCACCAGCACTTACTACAGGGGTGAGGAGACCCAGTACTTC. Its translation: CATSTYYRGEETQYF.

The chain uses TRBV18 and TRBJ2-7; D unclear. Trimming stripped 3 bases from V and 6 bases from J, with 9 bases between. The CDR3 is 12 amino acids. CDR1 KGHSH and CDR2 LQKENI come from the germline V gene. The CDR3 sequence is CASSPLRGEQYF. The CDR3 DNA is TGTGCCAGCTCACCCCTACGTGGCGAGCAGTACTTC.

The chain is built from TRBV4-2 and TRBJ2-2; the match to TRBD2 covers 11 bases. In germline, CDR1 is LGHNA, CDR2 YNFKEQ. This CDR3 has 16 amino acids. The junction had 3 bases not matched to a gene; V was cut back by 1 base and J by 5 bases. The CDR3 coding sequence is TGTGCCAGCAGCCAAGCTACTAGCGGGGGTACCGGGGAGCTGTTTTTT. The encoded protein is CASSQATSGGTGELFF.

This rearrangement joins TRBV29-1 to TRBJ2-5; D gene uncertain. With 4 bases removed from V and 5 bases from J, the gap between germline ends came to 5 bases. Germline V gene lookup returns CDR1 SQVTM and CDR2 ANQGSEA. The CDR3 has 10 amino acids. The CDR3 protein is CSVGSETQYF. The CDR3 DNA is TGCAGCGTTGGGAGTGAGACCCAGTACTTC.

This clone has a count of ten or more. The V gene is TRBV10-1, the J gene TRBJ1-5, with D possibly being TRBD1 (6 bases). CDR3 length: 15 amino acids. Germline CDR1 WNHNN, CDR2 SYGVQD (reference sequence). V lost 7 bases to trimming and J lost 2 bases, with 15 bases between them. CDR3 coding DNA: TGCGCCAGCACTAACAGGGCCGGTCGCAATCAGCCCCAGCATTTT. Protein sequence: CASTNRAGRNQPQHF.

V and J are TRBV3-1 (or the pseudogene TRBV3-2) and TRBJ1-2, with a possible D match to TRBD1 (5 bases). Germline V gene sequence: CDR1 LGHDT, CDR2 YNNKEL (reference sequence). The CDR3 is made up of 15 amino acids. The V and J ends lost 0 bases and 7 bases respectively, with 15 bases between them. The CDR3 DNA reads TGTGCCAGCAGCCAAGATGTTGGAGGGGTGGGTGGCTACACCTTC. As protein: CASSQDVGGVGGYTF.

The rearrangement uses TRBV13 and TRBJ1-6, with 7 bases lining up with TRBD1. Germline-derived CDR1 and CDR2 are PRHDT and FYEKMQ (reference sequence). The CDR3 contains 15 residues. The ends lost 5 bases at V and 9 bases at J; junction bases unmatched: 10. In nucleotides, the CDR3 is TGTGCCAGCAGCCCAAAAGGGGGCGTGGGTTCACCCCTCCACTTT. Protein: CASSPKGGVGSPLHF. Complete variable domain (other parts from reference TRBV13 and TRBJ1-6): AAGVIQSPRHLIKEKRETATLKCYPIPRHDTVYWYQQGPGQDPQFLISFYEKMQSDKGSIPDRFSAQQFSDYHSELNMSSLELGDSALYFCASSPKGGVGSPLHFGNGTRLTVT.

This rearrangement joins TRBV30 to TRBJ1-2; D is unclear. CDR3 size: 12 residues. Germline CDR1 is GTSNPN and CDR2 is SVGIG (reference sequence). Between the trimmed V and J ends, which lost 3 bases and 4 bases, there was a span of 9 bases. CDR3 residues: CAWSHASYGYTF. The CDR3 DNA reads TGTGCCTGGAGCCACGCGTCCTATGGCTACACCTTC.

This rearrangement joins TRBV5-5 to TRBJ1-2, with TRBD1 as a possible D gene (6 bases). Trimming cost V 4 bases and J 4 bases, with 17 bases left between them. The CDR3 has 15 amino acids. The germline V gene encodes CDR1 SGHKS and CDR2 YYEKEE (reference sequence). The DNA for the CDR3 is TGTGCCAGCAGCCCCACTCTACAGGGATCCTATGGCTACACCTTC. It encodes CASSPTLQGSYGYTF.

This clone was counted at least ten times. The rearrangement links TRBV6-5 to TRBJ2-3, with 13 bases aligning to TRBD2. Germline trimming cut 7 bases from V and 3 bases from J; bases unmatched to any gene: 1. Germline assignment: CDR1 MNHEY and CDR2 SVGAGI. The CDR3 loop spans 14 amino acids. The CDR3 sequence: CASKGLAGTDTQYF. As DNA, the CDR3 is TGTGCCAGCAAGGGACTAGCGGGAACAGATACGCAGTATTTT.

This clone was counted once. V is TRBV4-1 and J is TRBJ1-2, with 11 bases that match TRBD1. Losses at the gene ends were 4 bases for V and 4 bases for J; bases not matched to a gene: 5. Germline CDR1 reads MGHRA; CDR2 reads YSYEKL. This CDR3 has 15 residues. The CDR3 nucleotides read TGCGCCAGCAGCCCGGGACAGGGGGACCCCTATGGCTACACCTTC. Its protein product is CASSPGQGDPYGYTF.

The CDR3 DNA is TGTGCCAGCATTACAGGGGGCGGCTTTCCCTACGAGCAGTACTTC. This sequence encodes CASITGGGFPYEQYF. The chain couples TRBV7-8 to TRBJ2-7; 9 nucleotides match TRBD1. Looked up from germline, CDR1 is SGHVS and CDR2 is FQNEAQ. The CDR3 length is 15 residues. V lost 7 bases and J lost 2; bases outside the gene matches: 9.

The chain carries TRBV3-1 (or the pseudogene TRBV3-2) and TRBJ2-7; 7 nucleotides align to TRBD1. Looked up from germline, CDR1 is LGHDT and CDR2 is YNNKEL (reference sequence). This CDR3 contains 14 residues. V trimming: 5 bases; J trimming: 5 bases; junction bases outside the gene matches: 9. The CDR3, as DNA: TGTGCCAGCAGCACCCGGACAGGTTTCGACGAGCAGTACTTC. This codes for CASSTRTGFDEQYF.

The chain has TRBV5-4 and TRBJ2-5; D not certain. Per germline, CDR1 SGHNT and CDR2 YYREEE (reference sequence). This CDR3 spans 13 amino acids. Trimming left V 3 bases short and J 3 bases short, with 9 bases between. The CDR3 nucleotides are TGTGCCAGCAGCTGGCAGTCAGAAGAGACCCAGTACTTC. Translating gives CASSWQSEETQYF.

This clone was recorded once. The rearrangement uses TRBV5-1 and TRBJ1-1; 7 nucleotides align to TRBD1. Germline loops: CDR1 SGHRS, CDR2 YFSETQ. The CDR3 is 14 residues long. J lost 5 bases, V lost 4 bases, and 8 bases had no gene match. DNA of the CDR3: TGCGCCAGCAGCGTCGCGGACAGGCTGACTGAAGCTTTCTTT. The encoded protein is CASSVADRLTEAFF.

This rearrangement joins TRBV19 to TRBJ2-2; perhaps TRBD2 as D (5 bases). CDR1 and CDR2 (germline): LNHDA, SQIVND (reference sequence). This CDR3 has 14 residues. The V and J ends lost 5 bases and 4 bases respectively, with 11 bases between them. Written as DNA, the CDR3 is TGTGCCAGTAGTTTGTCGGCGGGCACCGGGGAGCTGTTTTTT. It is translated as CASSLSAGTGELFF.

The chain joins TRBV11-3 to TRBJ2-7; TRBD1 matches 8 bases. Germline CDR1 SGHNT, CDR2 YENEEA. The CDR3 totals 14 residues. J lost 5 bases, V lost 5 bases, and 8 bases had no gene match. The CDR3 bases are TGTGCCAGCAGCCCACGACAGGGGAGCCACGAGCAGTACTTC. Its translation: CASSPRQGSHEQYF.

The V gene is TRBV27, the J gene TRBJ2-2, with 9 bases fitting TRBD1. Germline-derived CDR1 and CDR2 are MNHEY and SMNVEV (reference sequence). V gave up 3 bases and J gave up 4 bases; unmatched junction bases: 3. This CDR3 is built from 15 residues. The CDR3 DNA is TGTGCCAGCAGTTTGGGACAGGGAAGCACCGGGGAGCTGTTTTTT. Translating it yields CASSLGQGSTGELFF.

A note on this clone: The junction departs from the called germline gene at one end, perhaps through a read error. The DNA for the CDR3 is TGTGCCAGCAGTTTCAGGAACGCTGAAGCTTTCTTT. Residues: CASSFRNAEAFF. The J gene is TRBJ1-1, the V gene TRBV12-3 or TRBV12-4, with D hard to call. This CDR3 region has 12 residues.

The chain has TRBV20-1 and TRBJ1-4, with 11 bases identical to TRBD1. There are 15 residues in the CDR3. The germline gives CDR1 DFQATT, CDR2 SNEGSKA (reference sequence). J lost 8 bases, V lost 3 bases, and 8 bases had no gene match. The CDR3 DNA reads TGCAGTGCTAGTGGGACAGGGGGATTAAGGGAAAAACTGTTTTTT. It codes for CSASGTGGLREKLFF.

This clone was observed a few times. The chain joins TRBV2 to TRBJ1-1, with D tentatively TRBD1 (5 bases). Trimming shortened V by 8 bases and J by 6 bases, and 19 bases separated the two germline ends. CDR1 and CDR2 from the germline V gene are SNHLY and FYNNEI. The CDR3 has 14 amino acids. The CDR3 nucleotides read TGTGCCAGCCTGACTGCAGCAGGGCTGGCTGAAGCTTTCTTT. The encoded protein is CASLTAAGLAEAFF.